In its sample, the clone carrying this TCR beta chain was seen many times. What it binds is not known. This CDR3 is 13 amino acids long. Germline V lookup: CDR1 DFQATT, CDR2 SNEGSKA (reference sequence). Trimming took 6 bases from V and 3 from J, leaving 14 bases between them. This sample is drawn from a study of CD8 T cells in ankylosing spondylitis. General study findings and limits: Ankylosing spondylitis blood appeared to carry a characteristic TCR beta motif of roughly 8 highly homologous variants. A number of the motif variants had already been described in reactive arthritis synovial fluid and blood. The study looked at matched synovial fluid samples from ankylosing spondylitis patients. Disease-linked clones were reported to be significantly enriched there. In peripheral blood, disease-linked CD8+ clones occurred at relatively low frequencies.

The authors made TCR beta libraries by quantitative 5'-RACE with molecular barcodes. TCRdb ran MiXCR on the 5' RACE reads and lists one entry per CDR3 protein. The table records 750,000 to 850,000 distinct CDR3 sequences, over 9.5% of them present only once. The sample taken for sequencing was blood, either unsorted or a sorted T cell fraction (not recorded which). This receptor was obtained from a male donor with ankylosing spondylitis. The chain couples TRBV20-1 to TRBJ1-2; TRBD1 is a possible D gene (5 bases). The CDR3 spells CSAPQGGDYGYTF. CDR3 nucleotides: TGCAGTGCACCGCAGGGAGGGGACTATGGCTACACCTTC.